This passage covers 20 T cell receptor beta chains from one sample sequenced in a study of blood T cell repertoires in COVID-19. The method was immunoSEQ multiplex PCR; TCRdb's version includes in-frame clones alone and lacks a portion of them. This table holds 250,000 to 300,000 clones, about nine tenths found once. The sequencing sample was made of PBMCs or T cells enriched from blood (not recorded which). The receptors stem from a woman between 40 and 50 years old who had recovered from COVID-19.

V and J are TRBV29-1 and TRBJ1-1; D is unresolved. The CDR3 totals 14 residues. CDR1 SQVTM and CDR2 ANQGSEA come from the germline V gene. V dropped 4 bases and J dropped 4 bases, with 16 bases sitting between them. In nucleotides, the CDR3 is TGCAGCGTTGGTCCCTTGTTAGGGAGCACTGAAGCTTTCTTT. This translates into CSVGPLLGSTEAFF. Together with reference TRBV29-1 and TRBJ1-1, the CDR3 gives the full variable domain: SAVISQKPSRDICQRGTSLTIQCQVDSQVTMMFWYRQQPGQSLTLIATANQGSEATYESGFVIDKFPISRPNLTFSTLTVSNMSPEDSSIYLCSVGPLLGSTEAFFGQGTRLTVV.

This chain uses TRBV27 with TRBJ2-7; possibly TRBD2 for D (5 bases). This CDR3 region has 12 residues. Per the germline V gene, CDR1 is MNHEY and CDR2 is SMNVEV (reference sequence). The germline V and J ends were trimmed by 5 bases and 5 bases, with 10 bases remaining between them. The CDR3: CASSPAGNEQYF. The CDR3 bases are TGTGCCAGCAGTCCGGCGGGCAACGAGCAGTACTTC.

The CDR3 reads CAISESTLRDSHEQYF. As DNA, the CDR3 is TGTGCCATCAGTGAGTCGACTCTTCGGGACAGCCACGAGCAGTACTTC. The chain carries TRBV10-3 and TRBJ2-7; the match to TRBD1 covers 7 bases. V shed 0 bases and J 5 bases; nucleotides not matched to a gene: 10. The CDR3 covers 16 residues. Germline V lookup: CDR1 ENHRY, CDR2 SYGVKD.

V usage is TRBV6-2 or TRBV6-3 and J usage is TRBJ2-3; D is undetermined. The CDR3 has 13 residues. The V end lost 0 bases, the J end lost 6 bases, and 7 bases lay between the germline ends. Germline lookup yields CDR1 MNHEY and CDR2 SVGEGT. CDR3 nucleotide sequence: TGTGCCAGCAGTTACTCGTGGCTGGATACGCAGTATTTT. Its translation: CASSYSWLDTQYF.

J is TRBJ1-1 and V is TRBV11-1, with 9 bases that match TRBD1. The junction had 8 bases not matched to a gene; V was cut back by 5 bases and J by 7 bases. CDR3 length equals 14 residues. The germline CDR1 and CDR2 sequences are SGHAT and FQDESV (reference sequence). CDR3 sequence reads: CASSRQGGSGEAFF. As DNA, the CDR3 is TGTGCCAGCAGCCGACAGGGGGGAAGTGGTGAAGCTTTCTTT.

V gene TRBV30 combines with J gene TRBJ2-1; TRBD1 might be the D (5 bases). V gave up 0 bases and J gave up 12 bases, with 12 bases separating them. This CDR3 is 12 amino acids long. The germline V gene encodes CDR1 GTSNPN and CDR2 SVGIG (reference sequence). CDR3 sequence reads: CAWSVPPGRQFF. The CDR3 DNA follows: TGTGCCTGGAGTGTACCCCCAGGGCGGCAGTTCTTC. Full variable domain (missing parts from reference TRBV30 and TRBJ2-1): SQTIHQWPATLVQPVGSPLSLECTVEGTSNPNLYWYRQAAGRGLQLLFYSVGIGQISSEVPQNLSASRPQDRQFILSSKKLLLSDSGFYLCAWSVPPGRQFFGPGTRLTVL.

This sequence joins TRBV4-2 and TRBJ1-5; no definite D call. The CDR3 covers 16 residues. With 0 bases removed from V and 2 bases from J, the gap between germline ends came to 11 bases. The germline V gene encodes CDR1 LGHNA and CDR2 YNFKEQ. For the CDR3, the DNA is TGTGCCAGCAGCCAAGATGAGGAAGTCGGCAATCAGCCCCAGCATTTT. Translating it yields CASSQDEEVGNQPQHF.

This clone was detected once. The chain uses TRBV5-1 and TRBJ2-1; D remains unclear. Germline assignment: CDR1 SGHRS and CDR2 YFSETQ. The CDR3 has 15 amino acids. Trimming took off 1 base at V and 9 bases at J, with 17 bases between the two ends. DNA of the CDR3: TGCGCCAGCAGCTTGTATCTTGAGCCGAGCGCTGAGCAGTTCTTC. This sequence encodes CASSLYLEPSAEQFF.

This clone came up a few times. The rearrangement links TRBV5-6 to TRBJ2-5, with D possibly matching TRBD1 (6 bases). The CDR3 loop spans 14 amino acids. V was pared by 0 bases and J by 5 bases, with 11 bases between. In germline, CDR1 is SGHDT, CDR2 YYEEEE. CDR3 protein: CASSLGTGSETQYF. The CDR3 DNA reads as TGTGCCAGCAGCTTGGGTACAGGGTCGGAGACCCAGTACTTC.

V and J are TRBV7-2 and TRBJ2-1, with a tentative D call TRBD1 (6 bases). Trimming removed 5 bases at V and 4 bases at J, with 15 bases between. There are 15 residues in the CDR3. CDR1 and CDR2 (germline): SGHTA, FQGNSA. CDR3 DNA sequence: TGTGCCAGCAGCATGGGACATCCGATTTACAATGAGCAGTTCTTC. Translated, it gives CASSMGHPIYNEQFF.

The gene calls are TRBV11-2 and TRBJ2-7; 11 nucleotides match TRBD2. V trimming: 6 bases; J trimming: 0 bases; junction bases outside the gene matches: 7. This CDR3 has 16 amino acids. CDR1 is SGHAT, CDR2 FQNNGV, per germline. DNA for the CDR3: TGTGCCAGCAGTTTAATGACTAGCGGGACCTCCTACGAGCAGTACTTC. Protein: CASSLMTSGTSYEQYF.

The rearrangement uses TRBV9 and TRBJ1-2; 7 nucleotides line up with TRBD1. Unmatched junction bases numbered 6, after V lost 3 bases and J lost 4 bases. CDR1 and CDR2 (germline): SGDLS, YYNGEE. This CDR3 is built from 14 residues. In DNA form, the CDR3 reads TGTGCCAGCAGCGGGGGCAGGGGGACCTATGGCTACACCTTC. It translates to CASSGGRGTYGYTF. Together with reference TRBV9 and TRBJ1-2, the CDR3 gives the full variable domain: DSGVTQTPKHLITATGQRVTLRCSPRSGDLSVYWYQQSLDQGLQFLIQYYNGEERAKGNILERFSAQQFPDLHSELNLSSLELGDSALYFCASSGGRGTYGYTFGSGTRLTVV.

Concerning this clone itself: A read error may produce the germline difference seen at one junction end. The chain uses TRBV19 and TRBJ2-4, with 9 bases lining up with TRBD1. The CDR3 contains 12 residues. Germline loops: CDR1 LNHDA, CDR2 SQIVND (reference sequence). The CDR3 is CASSAPGTGISF. The CDR3 nucleotides are TGTGCCAGTAGTGCGCCCGGGACAGGGATTTCCTTC.

This clone was counted between two and nine times. V usage is TRBV12-5 and J usage is TRBJ2-7, with 7 bases lining up with TRBD2. This CDR3 is built from 13 residues. With V trimmed by 4 bases and J by 3 bases, 3 bases remained unmatched. In germline, CDR1 is LGHNT, CDR2 FRNRAP. The CDR3 here is CASGSGRNYEQYF. For the CDR3, the DNA is TGTGCTAGTGGTTCCGGGAGGAACTACGAGCAGTACTTC.

The chain uses TRBV11-2 and TRBJ2-1, with D possibly being TRBD1 (8 bases). V dropped 6 bases and J dropped 10 bases, with 19 bases sitting between them. Germline CDR1 SGHAT, CDR2 FQNNGV. This CDR3 is built from 14 residues. The CDR3 here is CASRKTTGGGEQFF. DNA of the CDR3: TGTGCCAGCAGAAAAACAACAGGGGGAGGGGAGCAGTTCTTC.

The J gene is TRBJ1-2, the V gene TRBV4-2; D is perhaps TRBD1 (5 bases). Trimming removed 0 bases at V and 6 bases at J, with 11 bases between. CDR1 and CDR2 from the germline V gene are LGHNA and YNFKEQ. The CDR3 sequence is 14 residues long. The CDR3 is CASSQDREGHGYTF. DNA for the CDR3: TGTGCCAGCAGCCAAGACAGGGAGGGCCATGGCTACACCTTC.

The V and J genes are TRBV3-1 (or the pseudogene TRBV3-2) and TRBJ2-1; TRBD2 matches 9 bases. With V trimmed by 1 base and J by 7 bases, 5 bases remained unmatched. CDR3 length: 15 residues. The germline V gene encodes CDR1 LGHDT and CDR2 YNNKEL (reference sequence). As DNA, the CDR3 is TGTGCCAGCAGCCAAGCTAGCGGGATGGGGAATGAGCAGTTCTTC. This codes for CASSQASGMGNEQFF.

The J gene is TRBJ1-4, the V gene TRBV29-1; D ambiguous. Germline V gene lookup returns CDR1 SQVTM and CDR2 ANQGSEA. V was cut by 1 base and J by 6 bases, with 9 bases left in between. The CDR3 runs to 13 residues. The DNA of the CDR3 is TGCAGCGTTGAAGCCCTCGCGGATGAAAAACTGTTTTTT. This codes for CSVEALADEKLFF.

The chain has TRBV2 and TRBJ1-3; no clear D gene. V was cut by 8 bases and J by 8 bases, with 16 bases left in between. CDR1 SNHLY and CDR2 FYNNEI come from the germline V gene. This CDR3 is 13 amino acids long. The CDR3 sequence is CASHGNIGYTIYF. CDR3 nucleotide sequence: TGTGCCAGCCACGGGAATATCGGGTACACCATATATTTT.

The chain links TRBV6-1 to TRBJ1-1; no firm D call. Germline values: CDR1 MNHNS, CDR2 SASEGT. The CDR3 extends over 16 amino acids. V lost 2 bases and J 0 bases, leaving 13 bases between the germline ends. Here the CDR3 reads CASSEKRSELNTEAFF. The CDR3, as DNA: TGTGCCAGCAGTGAAAAGAGGTCAGAACTGAACACTGAAGCTTTCTTT.